This entry describes one T cell receptor beta chain. Its cognate antigen is unknown. Some clones are missing from TCRdb's copy, which holds only in-frame ones; the method was immunoSEQ multiplex PCR. Of 77,000 or so clones in the sample, 81% are singletons; the top ten hold more than 5%. This record comes from a study of a mutant IDH1 vaccine in newly diagnosed glioma. On the study more broadly: Vaccines were first given 4-6 weeks after radiotherapy alone, or with temozolomide cycles. Treated patients, averaging around 40 years, were roughly 60% male and about 38% female.

Indicated time point: week 47, end of study. Vaccination used 300 ug of mutant IDH1 20-mer peptide per dose, with topical imiquimod. Germline-derived CDR1 and CDR2 are MGHRA and YSYEKL. J lost 5 bases, V lost 1 base, and 3 bases had no gene match. The CDR3 has 17 amino acids. The chain is built from TRBV4-1 and TRBJ2-2; 14 nucleotides line up with TRBD2. The TCR originated in a man in his forties or fifties with glioma. The sample here was PBMCs, taken from a glioma patient whose treatment included an IDH1 peptide vaccine. The CDR3 reads CASSQGLAGGWTGELFF. CDR3 coding DNA: TGCGCCAGCAGCCAAGGACTAGCGGGAGGGTGGACCGGGGAGCTGTTTTTT.